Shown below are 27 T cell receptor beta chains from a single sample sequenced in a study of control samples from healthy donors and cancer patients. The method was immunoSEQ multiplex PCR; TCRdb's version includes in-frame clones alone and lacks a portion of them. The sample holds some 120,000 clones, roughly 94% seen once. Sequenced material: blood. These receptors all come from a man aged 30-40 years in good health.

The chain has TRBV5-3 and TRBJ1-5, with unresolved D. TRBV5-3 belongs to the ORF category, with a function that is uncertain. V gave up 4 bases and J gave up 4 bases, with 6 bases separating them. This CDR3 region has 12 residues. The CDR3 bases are TGTGCCAGAAGCCTCCTGAATCAGCCCCAGCATTTT. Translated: CARSLLNQPQHF.

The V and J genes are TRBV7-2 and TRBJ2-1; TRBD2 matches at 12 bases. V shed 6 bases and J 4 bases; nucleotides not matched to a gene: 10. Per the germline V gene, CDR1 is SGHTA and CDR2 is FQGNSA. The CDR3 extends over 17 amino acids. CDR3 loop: CASSWRLAGASYNEQFF. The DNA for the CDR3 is TGTGCCAGCAGTTGGAGACTAGCGGGGGCTTCGTACAATGAGCAGTTCTTC.

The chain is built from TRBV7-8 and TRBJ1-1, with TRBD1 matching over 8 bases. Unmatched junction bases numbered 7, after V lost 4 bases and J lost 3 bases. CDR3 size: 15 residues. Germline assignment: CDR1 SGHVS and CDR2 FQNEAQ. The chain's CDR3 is CASSSYTGGDTEAFF. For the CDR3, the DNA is TGTGCCAGCAGCTCCTACACAGGGGGGGACACTGAAGCTTTCTTT.

DNA of the CDR3: TGTGCCACTGGACTGAGCTCTGGAAACACCATATATTTT. Protein sequence: CATGLSSGNTIYF. The rearrangement uses TRBV6-5 and TRBJ1-3; D remains ambiguous. Per germline, CDR1 MNHEY and CDR2 SVGAGI. The CDR3 is 13 amino acids. Between the trimmed V and J ends, which lost 10 bases and 0 bases, there was a span of 10 bases.

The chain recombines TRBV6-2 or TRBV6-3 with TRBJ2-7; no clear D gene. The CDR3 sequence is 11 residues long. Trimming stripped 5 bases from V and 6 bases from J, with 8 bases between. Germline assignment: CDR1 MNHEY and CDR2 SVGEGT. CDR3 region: CASSTPSEQYF. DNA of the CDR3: TGTGCCAGCAGTACACCTTCCGAGCAGTACTTC.

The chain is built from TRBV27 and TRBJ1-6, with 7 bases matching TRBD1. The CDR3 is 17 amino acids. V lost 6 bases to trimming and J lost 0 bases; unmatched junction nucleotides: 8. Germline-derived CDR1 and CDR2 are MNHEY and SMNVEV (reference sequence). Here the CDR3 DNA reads TGTGCCAGCAGCTACAGGGGACCAAGCTCCTATAATTCACCCCTCCACTTT. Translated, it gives CASSYRGPSSYNSPLHF.

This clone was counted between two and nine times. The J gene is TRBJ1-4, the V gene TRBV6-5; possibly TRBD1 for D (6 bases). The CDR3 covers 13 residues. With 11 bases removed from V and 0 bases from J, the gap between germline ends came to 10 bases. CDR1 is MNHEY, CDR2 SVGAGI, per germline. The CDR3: CAVQGPTNEKLFF. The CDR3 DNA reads TGTGCCGTCCAGGGGCCAACTAATGAAAAACTGTTTTTT.

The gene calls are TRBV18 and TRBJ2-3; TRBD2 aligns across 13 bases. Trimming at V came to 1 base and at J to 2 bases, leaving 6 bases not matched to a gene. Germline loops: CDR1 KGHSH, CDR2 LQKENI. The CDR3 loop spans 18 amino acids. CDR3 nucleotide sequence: TGTGCCAGCTCACCACGACACGGGACTAGCGGGACCACAGATACGCAGTATTTT. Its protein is CASSPRHGTSGTTDTQYF.

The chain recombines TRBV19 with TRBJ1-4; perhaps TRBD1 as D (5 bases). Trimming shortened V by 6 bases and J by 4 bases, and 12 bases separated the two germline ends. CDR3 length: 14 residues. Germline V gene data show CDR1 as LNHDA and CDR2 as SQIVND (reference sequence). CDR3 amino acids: CASSRHRINEKLFF. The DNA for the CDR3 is TGTGCCAGTAGCCGTCACAGGATTAATGAAAAACTGTTTTTT.

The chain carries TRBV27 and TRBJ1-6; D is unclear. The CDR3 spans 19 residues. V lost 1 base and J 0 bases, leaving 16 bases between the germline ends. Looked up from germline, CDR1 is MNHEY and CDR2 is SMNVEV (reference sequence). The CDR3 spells CASSLFQAQASSYNSPLHF. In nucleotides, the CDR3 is TGTGCCAGCAGTTTATTTCAAGCCCAGGCAAGCTCCTATAATTCACCCCTCCACTTT.

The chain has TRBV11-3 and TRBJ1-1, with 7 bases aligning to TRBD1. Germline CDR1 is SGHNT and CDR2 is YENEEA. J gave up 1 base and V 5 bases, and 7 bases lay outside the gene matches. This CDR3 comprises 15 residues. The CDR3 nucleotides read TGTGCCAGCAGCGGCCGGGACAGTAAGAACACTGAAGCTTTCTTT. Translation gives CASSGRDSKNTEAFF. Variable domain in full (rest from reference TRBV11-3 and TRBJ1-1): EAGVVQSPRYKIIEKKQPVAFWCNPISGHNTLYWYLQNLGQGPELLIRYENEEAVDDSQLPKDRFSAERLKGVDSTLKIQPAELGDSAVYLCASSGRDSKNTEAFFGQGTRLTVV.

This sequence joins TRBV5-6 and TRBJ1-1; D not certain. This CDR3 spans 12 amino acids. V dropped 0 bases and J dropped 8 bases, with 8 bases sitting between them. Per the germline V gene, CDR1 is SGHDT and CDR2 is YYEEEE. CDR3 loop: CASSLATSEAFF. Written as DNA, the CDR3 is TGTGCCAGCAGCTTGGCTACGAGCGAAGCTTTCTTT.

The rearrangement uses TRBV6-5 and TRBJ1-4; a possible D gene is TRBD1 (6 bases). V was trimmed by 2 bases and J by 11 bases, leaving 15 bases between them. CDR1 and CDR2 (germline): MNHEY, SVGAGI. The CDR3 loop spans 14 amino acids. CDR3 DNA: TGTGCCAGCAGTTACGGGCGTAGGGGGGGGAAACTGTTTTTT. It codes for CASSYGRRGGKLFF.

CDR3 in amino acids: CASSLVTGTGELFF. In DNA, the CDR3 is TGTGCCAGCAGCTTAGTGACAGGGACCGGGGAGCTGTTTTTT. The chain has TRBV5-5 and TRBJ2-2, with 7 bases fitting TRBD1. Trimming took 2 bases from V and 5 from J; bases not matched to a gene: 3. Germline values: CDR1 SGHKS, CDR2 YYEKEE (reference sequence). This CDR3 comprises 14 residues.

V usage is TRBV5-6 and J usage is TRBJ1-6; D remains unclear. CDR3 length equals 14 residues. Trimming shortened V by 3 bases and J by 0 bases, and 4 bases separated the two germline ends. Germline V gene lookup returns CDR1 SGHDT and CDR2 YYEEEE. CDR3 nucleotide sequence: TGTGCCAGCAGCTCTGGCTCCTATAATTCACCCCTCCACTTT. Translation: CASSSGSYNSPLHF.

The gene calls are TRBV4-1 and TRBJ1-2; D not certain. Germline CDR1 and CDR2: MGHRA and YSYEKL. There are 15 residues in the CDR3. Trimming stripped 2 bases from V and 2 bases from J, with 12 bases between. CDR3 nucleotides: TGCGCCAGCAGCCAAAAACATCCGTCCAACTATGGCTACACCTTC. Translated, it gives CASSQKHPSNYGYTF.

The CDR3 here is CASSRGGARTEAFF. In nucleotides, the CDR3 is TGTGCCAGCAGCCGGGGGGGGGCCAGGACTGAAGCTTTCTTT. J is TRBJ1-1 and V is TRBV3-1 (or the pseudogene TRBV3-2); D may be TRBD1 (6 bases). V dropped 4 bases and J dropped 5 bases, with 14 bases sitting between them. Germline CDR1 LGHDT, CDR2 YNNKEL (reference sequence). The CDR3 has 14 residues.

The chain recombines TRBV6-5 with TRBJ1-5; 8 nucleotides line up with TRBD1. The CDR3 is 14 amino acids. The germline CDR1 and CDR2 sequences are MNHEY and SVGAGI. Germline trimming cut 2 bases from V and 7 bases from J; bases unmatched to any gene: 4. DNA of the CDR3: TGTGCCAGCAGTTACCGGACAGGGTTGCAGCCCCAGCATTTT. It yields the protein CASSYRTGLQPQHF.

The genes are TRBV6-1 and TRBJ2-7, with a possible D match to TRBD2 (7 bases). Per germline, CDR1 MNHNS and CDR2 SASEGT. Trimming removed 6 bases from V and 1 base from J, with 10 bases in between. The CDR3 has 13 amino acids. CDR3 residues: CASRAGQSYEQYF. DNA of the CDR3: TGTGCCAGCAGAGCGGGACAATCCTACGAGCAGTACTTC.

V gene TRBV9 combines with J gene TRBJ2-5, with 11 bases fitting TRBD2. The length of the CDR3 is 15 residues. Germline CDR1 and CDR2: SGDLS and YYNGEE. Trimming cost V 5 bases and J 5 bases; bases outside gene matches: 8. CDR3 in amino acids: CASSFSGGAWETQYF. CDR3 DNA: TGTGCCAGCAGTTTTAGCGGGGGGGCCTGGGAGACCCAGTACTTC.

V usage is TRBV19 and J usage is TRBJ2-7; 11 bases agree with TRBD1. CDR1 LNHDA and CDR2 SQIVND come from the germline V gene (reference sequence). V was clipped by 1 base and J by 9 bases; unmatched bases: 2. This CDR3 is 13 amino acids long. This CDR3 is CASSIGTGGVQYF. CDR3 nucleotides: TGTGCCAGTAGTATAGGGACAGGGGGCGTGCAGTACTTC.

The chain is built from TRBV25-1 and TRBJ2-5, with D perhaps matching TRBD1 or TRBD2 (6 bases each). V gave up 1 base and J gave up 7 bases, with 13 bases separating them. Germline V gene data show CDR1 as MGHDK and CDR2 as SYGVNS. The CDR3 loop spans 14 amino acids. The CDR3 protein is CASSEWVGGTTQYF. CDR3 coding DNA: TGTGCCAGCAGTGAATGGGTAGGGGGGACGACCCAGTACTTC.

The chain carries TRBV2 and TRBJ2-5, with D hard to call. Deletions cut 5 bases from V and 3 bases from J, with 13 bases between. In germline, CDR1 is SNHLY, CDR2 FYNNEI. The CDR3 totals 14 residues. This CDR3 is CASSNWGIKETQYF. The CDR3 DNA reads TGTGCCAGCAGTAATTGGGGAATTAAAGAGACCCAGTACTTC.

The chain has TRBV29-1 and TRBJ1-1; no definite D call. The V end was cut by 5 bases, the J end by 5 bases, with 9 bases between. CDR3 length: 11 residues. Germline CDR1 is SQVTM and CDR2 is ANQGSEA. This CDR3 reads CSVSRETEAFF. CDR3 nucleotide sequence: TGCAGCGTTAGTAGGGAGACTGAAGCTTTCTTT.

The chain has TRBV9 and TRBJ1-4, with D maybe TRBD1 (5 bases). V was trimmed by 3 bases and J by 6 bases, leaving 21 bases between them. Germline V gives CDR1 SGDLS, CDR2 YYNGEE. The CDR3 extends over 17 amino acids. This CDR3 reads CASSGQGGVGLDEKLFF. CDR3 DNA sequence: TGTGCCAGCAGCGGCCAGGGCGGGGTTGGCCTGGATGAAAAACTGTTTTTT.

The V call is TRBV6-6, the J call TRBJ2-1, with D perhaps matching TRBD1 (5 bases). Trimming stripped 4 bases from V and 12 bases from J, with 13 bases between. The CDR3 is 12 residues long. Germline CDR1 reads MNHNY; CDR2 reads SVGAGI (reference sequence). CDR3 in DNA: TGTGCCAGCAGTTTCCGAGACAGCCCGCAGTTCTTC. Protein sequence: CASSFRDSPQFF.

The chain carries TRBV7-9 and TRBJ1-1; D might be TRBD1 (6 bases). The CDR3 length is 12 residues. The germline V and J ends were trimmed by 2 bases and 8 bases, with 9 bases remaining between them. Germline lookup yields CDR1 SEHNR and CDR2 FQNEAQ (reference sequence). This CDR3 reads CASSLRTDEAFF. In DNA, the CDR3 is TGTGCCAGCAGCTTACGGACAGACGAAGCTTTCTTT.